Shown below are 29 T cell receptor beta chains from a single sample sequenced in a study of blood T cell repertoires in COVID-19. Data came from immunoSEQ multiplex PCR; TCRdb stores just in-frame clones and leaves some out. The sample has over 70,000 clones; less than 95% are singletons. Input material: peripheral blood. These receptors all stem from a human donor with active COVID-19. The donor label of this sample is uncertain.

J is TRBJ2-1 and V is TRBV3-1 (or the pseudogene TRBV3-2), with 10 bases that match TRBD1. Losses at the gene ends were 0 bases for V and 5 bases for J; bases not matched to a gene: 13. The germline V gene has CDR1 LGHDT and CDR2 YNNKEL (reference sequence). This CDR3 is 19 amino acids long. The CDR3 spells CASSQDQLVGTGDHNEQFF. The CDR3 bases are TGTGCCAGCAGCCAAGACCAGCTCGTAGGGACAGGGGACCACAATGAGCAGTTCTTC.

V gene TRBV10-1 combines with J gene TRBJ2-1; possible D gene TRBD1, 5 bases. V was cut by 3 bases and J by 7 bases, with 13 bases left in between. The V gene's germline CDR1 is WNHNN and CDR2 SYGVQD (reference sequence). The CDR3 has 14 residues. CDR3 in DNA: TGCGCCAGCAGTGACAACAGGCAGGGTAATGAGCAGTTCTTC. This gives the protein CASSDNRQGNEQFF.

V is TRBV27 and J is TRBJ1-4; D call uncertain. The CDR3 extends over 15 amino acids. V lost 2 bases to trimming and J lost 5 bases, with 12 bases between them. Germline V CDR1 and CDR2: MNHEY, SMNVEV (reference sequence). The CDR3 DNA reads TGTGCCAGCAGTTTACGCGGAGCTAAAAATGAAAAACTGTTTTTT. Translated: CASSLRGAKNEKLFF.

This clone was seen more than once but under ten times. CDR3 loop: CASTVQGADTEAFF. The CDR3, as DNA: TGTGCCAGCACAGTACAGGGGGCTGACACTGAAGCTTTCTTT. This chain uses TRBV2 with TRBJ1-1; 9 nucleotides match TRBD1. Germline CDR1 reads SNHLY; CDR2 reads FYNNEI. The CDR3 has 14 amino acids. Trimming cost V 7 bases and J 3 bases; bases outside gene matches: 6.

This chain joins TRBV10-3 and TRBJ1-2, with TRBD1 matching 12 bases. J was trimmed by 6 bases and V by 0 bases; bases with no gene match: 5. The CDR3 is 16 residues long. Germline assignment: CDR1 ENHRY and CDR2 SYGVKD. The CDR3 spells CAISESLGTGGDGYTF. In DNA form, the CDR3 reads TGTGCCATCAGTGAGTCGTTGGGGACAGGGGGCGATGGCTACACCTTC.

J is TRBJ1-1 and V is TRBV6-2 or TRBV6-3; TRBD1 matches at 9 bases. V shed 0 bases, J shed 3 bases, and the junction held 8 bases outside the gene matches. Per germline, CDR1 MNHEY and CDR2 SVGEGT. This CDR3 is 17 amino acids long. The CDR3 region is CASSYSGQGIWHTEAFF. CDR3 sequence (DNA): TGTGCCAGCAGTTACTCGGGACAGGGCATATGGCACACTGAAGCTTTCTTT.

V gene TRBV27 combines with J gene TRBJ2-3; 9 positions agree with TRBD1. The CDR3 contains 16 residues. The junction had 7 bases not matched to a gene; V was cut back by 5 bases and J by 1 base. Germline V lookup: CDR1 MNHEY, CDR2 SMNVEV (reference sequence). CDR3 coding DNA: TGTGCCAGCAGTCTCCTGACAGGGGGTGGCACAGATACGCAGTATTTT. It yields the protein CASSLLTGGGTDTQYF.

This clone was seen a single time. This sequence joins TRBV5-5 and TRBJ2-2; perhaps TRBD2 as D (7 bases). Germline-derived CDR1 and CDR2 are SGHKS and YYEKEE (reference sequence). V shed 2 bases and J shed 8 bases, with 16 bases lying between them. The CDR3 spans 15 residues. The CDR3 DNA is TGTGCCAGCAGCTTAGGGGGGGCCCTCGGAGGGGAGCTGTTTTTT. It specifies CASSLGGALGGELFF.

The chain couples TRBV7-2 to TRBJ2-5; D remains ambiguous. The V end lost 5 bases, the J end lost 0 bases, and 7 bases lay between the germline ends. The V gene's germline CDR1 is SGHTA and CDR2 FQGNSA. The CDR3 spans 13 residues. CDR3 bases: TGTGCCAGCAGCGCCCACAACCAAGAGACCCAGTACTTC. Encoded protein: CASSAHNQETQYF.

The chain recombines TRBV27 with TRBJ2-1; TRBD1 aligns across 7 bases. Germline CDR1 is MNHEY and CDR2 is SMNVEV (reference sequence). The CDR3 has 14 residues. The V and J ends lost 7 bases and 4 bases, in that order; junction bases with no gene match: 7. CDR3 in DNA: TGTGCCAGCACCTGGACAGGCTTATACAATGAGCAGTTCTTC. This gives the protein CASTWTGLYNEQFF.

The chain is built from TRBV7-2 and TRBJ1-6, with 7 bases lining up with TRBD1. The V segment lost 3 bases and the J segment 5 bases; nucleotides outside the gene matches: 4. Germline lookup yields CDR1 SGHTA and CDR2 FQGNSA. The length of the CDR3 is 15 residues. In nucleotides, the CDR3 is TGTGCCAGCAGCTTGGGGACAGCCAATAATTCACCCCTCCACTTT. Protein product: CASSLGTANNSPLHF.

The chain carries TRBV3-1 (or the pseudogene TRBV3-2) and TRBJ2-3, with 11 bases aligning to TRBD2. V lost 3 bases to trimming and J lost 1 base; unmatched junction nucleotides: 3. The length of the CDR3 is 16 residues. Germline loops: CDR1 LGHDT, CDR2 YNNKEL (reference sequence). The CDR3, as DNA: TGTGCCAGCAGCCACCCACTAGCGGGGGGCACAGATACGCAGTATTTT. It codes for CASSHPLAGGTDTQYF.

The chain combines TRBV9 with TRBJ2-5, with 7 bases aligning to TRBD2. The CDR3 covers 16 residues. Germline V gives CDR1 SGDLS, CDR2 YYNGEE. Trimming cost V 0 bases and J 5 bases; bases outside gene matches: 10. The CDR3 DNA reads as TGTGCCAGCAGCGTAGTTGGGACTGTGCGGGAGGAGACCCAGTACTTC. Its protein is CASSVVGTVREETQYF.

V usage is TRBV5-4 and J usage is TRBJ1-2, with TRBD1 matching 9 bases. Germline-derived CDR1 and CDR2 are SGHNT and YYREEE (reference sequence). V dropped 4 bases and J dropped 3; count of bases not matched to a gene: 4. This CDR3 contains 14 residues. The CDR3 region is CASSRTGVDYGYTF. The CDR3 DNA reads TGTGCCAGCAGCAGGACAGGGGTGGACTATGGCTACACCTTC.

This clone counts as medium-sized. This chain uses TRBV3-1 (or the pseudogene TRBV3-2) with TRBJ2-3, with 11 nucleotides matching TRBD2. V trimming: 2 bases; J trimming: 1 base; junction bases outside the gene matches: 2. The CDR3 sequence is 16 residues long. From germline, CDR1 is LGHDT and CDR2 YNNKEL (reference sequence). CDR3 region: CASSQLLAGGTDTQYF. CDR3 DNA: TGTGCCAGCAGCCAACTACTAGCGGGGGGCACAGATACGCAGTATTTT.

The J gene is TRBJ2-1, the V gene TRBV19; 8 bases are a match to TRBD1. Germline V lookup: CDR1 LNHDA, CDR2 SQIVND (reference sequence). V shed 5 bases, J shed 8 bases, and the junction held 8 bases outside the gene matches. CDR3 length: 14 amino acids. In nucleotides, the CDR3 is TGTGCCAGTAGTTTCCGGGACAGGTGGGATGAGCAGTTCTTC. It is translated as CASSFRDRWDEQFF.

The genes are TRBV6-2 or TRBV6-3 and TRBJ2-1; D is unclear. Germline CDR1 is MNHEY and CDR2 is SVGEGT. This CDR3 region has 12 residues. Deletions cut 0 bases from V and 7 bases from J, with 4 bases between. CDR3 DNA sequence: TGTGCCAGCAGTTACTCCCCTAATGAGCAGTTCTTC. It is translated as CASSYSPNEQFF.

The chain uses TRBV19 and TRBJ2-1; TRBD1 matches at 10 bases. This CDR3 is 14 amino acids long. V shed 5 bases and J 8 bases; nucleotides not matched to a gene: 6. Germline CDR1 and CDR2: LNHDA and SQIVND (reference sequence). DNA of the CDR3: TGTGCCAGTAGTGGACAGGGGGGGCCAGATGAGCAGTTCTTC. Amino acid sequence: CASSGQGGPDEQFF.

The chain links TRBV5-1 to TRBJ2-7; maybe TRBD2 (7 bases). In germline, CDR1 is SGHRS, CDR2 YFSETQ. V dropped 4 bases and J dropped 4 bases, with 21 bases sitting between them. The CDR3 is made up of 16 amino acids. The DNA of the CDR3 is TGCGCCAGCAGCCCTAGCGGTTTTGGGGGCGAATACGAGCAGTACTTC. Translated, it gives CASSPSGFGGEYEQYF.

J is TRBJ1-6 and V is TRBV19; weak D call: TRBD1 (5 bases). Trimming took off 1 base at V and 7 bases at J, with 20 bases between the two ends. This CDR3 is built from 18 residues. Germline V gene lookup returns CDR1 LNHDA and CDR2 SQIVND (reference sequence). This chain's CDR3 is CASSIGSIWGSSNSPLHF. The CDR3 DNA follows: TGTGCCAGTAGTATAGGATCAATCTGGGGCTCCTCCAATTCACCCCTCCACTTT.

In this sample, this clone turned up once. This chain connects TRBV24-1 to TRBJ2-1, with no clear D. The CDR3 is made up of 13 amino acids. The V gene lost 3 bases and the J gene lost 5 bases, with 7 bases spanning the gap. CDR1 is KGHDR, CDR2 SFDVKD, per germline. DNA of the CDR3: TGTGCCACCAGTGATGGGCCAGACAATGAGCAGTTCTTC. It yields the protein CATSDGPDNEQFF.

This rearrangement joins TRBV19 to TRBJ1-5; D is unclear. V shed 1 base and J shed 1 base, with 5 bases lying between them. Germline V lookup: CDR1 LNHDA, CDR2 SQIVND (reference sequence). This CDR3 has 14 residues. As DNA, the CDR3 is TGTGCCAGTAGTATAGGCCAGAGCAATCAGCCCCAGCATTTT. It encodes CASSIGQSNQPQHF.

The chain couples TRBV3-1 (or the pseudogene TRBV3-2) to TRBJ2-3, with 9 bases identical to TRBD2. The CDR3 totals 14 residues. With 1 base clipped from V and 8 bases from J, the junction kept 4 bases outside the gene matches. CDR1 and CDR2 (germline): LGHDT, YNNKEL (reference sequence). Written as DNA, the CDR3 is TGTGCCAGCAGCCAAGCGCGGGGGGGCGGTACGCAGTATTTT. Its translation is CASSQARGGGTQYF.

This clone was seen a single time. The chain combines TRBV5-1 with TRBJ2-5; 7 bases fit TRBD1. With V trimmed by 2 bases and J by 3 bases, 7 bases remained unmatched. Germline V gene data show CDR1 as SGHRS and CDR2 as YFSETQ. The CDR3 sequence is 15 residues long. CDR3 nucleotide sequence: TGCGCCAGCAGCTTAGTTCCTACAGGGGAAGAGACCCAGTACTTC. Its protein product is CASSLVPTGEETQYF.

This clone was detected only once. V usage is TRBV19 and J usage is TRBJ1-1; 12 nucleotides align to TRBD1. The CDR3 runs 16 residues. CDR1 is LNHDA and CDR2 is SQIVND in the germline V gene (reference sequence). Trimming cost V 4 bases and J 6 bases; bases outside gene matches: 9. Here the CDR3 DNA reads TGTGCCAGTAGTACGCGGGACAGGGGGCGCGGCGCTGAAGCTTTCTTT. This translates into CASSTRDRGRGAEAFF.

This clone was recorded once. In DNA, the CDR3 is TGTGCCAGCAGTTTACTGGGGGGTAATGAAAAACTGTTTTTT. Protein product: CASSLLGGNEKLFF. This sequence joins TRBV28 and TRBJ1-4, with D possibly matching TRBD1 (5 bases). The V end was cut by 2 bases, the J end by 4 bases, with 8 bases between. CDR1 is MDHEN and CDR2 is SYDVKM in the germline V gene. The CDR3 length is 14 residues. Variable domain in full (rest from reference TRBV28 and TRBJ1-4): DVKVTQSSRYLVKRTGEKVFLECVQDMDHENMFWYRQDPGLGLRLIYFSYDVKMKEKGDIPEGYSVSREKKERFSLILESASTNQTSMYLCASSLLGGNEKLFFGSGTQLSVL.

The chain uses TRBV5-5 and TRBJ1-6, with a weak D call TRBD1 (6 bases). The CDR3 runs to 14 residues. V shed 4 bases and J shed 8 bases, with 13 bases lying between them. Germline CDR1 SGHKS, CDR2 YYEKEE (reference sequence). The CDR3 bases are TGTGCCAGCAGCCGGGACAATGACTATTCACCCCTCCACTTT. This gives the protein CASSRDNDYSPLHF.

V is TRBV6-6 and J is TRBJ2-7, with D possibly TRBD1 on 5 matching bases. The CDR3 totals 14 residues. V was clipped by 6 bases and J by 0 bases, with 12 bases between them. CDR1 and CDR2 (germline): MNHNY, SVGAGI (reference sequence). CDR3 coding DNA: TGTGCCAGCAGCAAAACAGGAAGCTCCTACGAGCAGTACTTC. Its protein product is CASSKTGSSYEQYF.

The rearrangement joins TRBV19 to TRBJ1-6; perhaps TRBD1 as D (6 bases). V was cut by 8 bases and J by 2 bases, with 13 bases left in between. The germline gives CDR1 LNHDA, CDR2 SQIVND (reference sequence). The CDR3 is 15 residues long. Here the CDR3 reads CASDRGRAYNSPLHF. Here the CDR3 DNA reads TGTGCCAGTGATAGGGGGAGAGCCTATAATTCACCCCTCCACTTT.